Sequencing of this T cell receptor beta chain was carried out in a study of CXCR3-negative and CXCR3-positive naive CD8 T cells. Study-level results: CXCR3-positive naive cells had TRB CDR3s that were more hydrophobic than CXCR3-negative naive cells had.

As regards this clonotype: Its antigen is undetermined.

Each TRB cDNA library was prepared by 5' RACE (with UMI labels). TCRdb re-called the 5' RACE reads; one entry per CDR3 protein, DNA not given. In all, the sample yields 150,000 to 160,000 distinct CDR3 sequences. The length of the CDR3 is 18 residues. Germline CDR1 is MDHEN and CDR2 is SYDVKM. This TCR was sampled from a human donor in good health. Some clones in this sample may be carry-over from other donors' samples. This sequence joins TRBV28 and TRBJ2-2; TCRdb's D call of TRBD2 is untestable without DNA. The material sequenced was naive CXCR3+ CD8+ T cells from blood. Subset specified: CD45RO-CCR7+CD27+CD95- naive CD8+ T cells expressing CXCR3 (TNR3+). This chain's CDR3 is CASNPPLAGGMNTGELFF.